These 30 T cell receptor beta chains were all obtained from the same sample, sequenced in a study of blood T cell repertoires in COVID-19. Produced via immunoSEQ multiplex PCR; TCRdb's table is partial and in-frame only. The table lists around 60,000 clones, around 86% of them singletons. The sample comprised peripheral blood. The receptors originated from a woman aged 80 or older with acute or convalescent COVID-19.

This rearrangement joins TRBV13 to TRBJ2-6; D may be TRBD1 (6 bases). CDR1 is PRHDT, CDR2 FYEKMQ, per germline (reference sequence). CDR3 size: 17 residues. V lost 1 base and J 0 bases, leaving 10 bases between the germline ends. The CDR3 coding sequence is TGTGCCAGCAGCTTAGCCTCAGGGGTCTCTGGGGCCAACGTCCTGACTTTC. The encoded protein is CASSLASGVSGANVLTF.

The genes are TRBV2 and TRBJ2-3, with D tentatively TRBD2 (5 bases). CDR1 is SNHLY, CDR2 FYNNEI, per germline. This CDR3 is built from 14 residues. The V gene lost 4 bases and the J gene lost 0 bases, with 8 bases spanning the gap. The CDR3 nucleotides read TGTGCCAGCAGTGGGGTAGCGAGCACAGATACGCAGTATTTT. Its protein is CASSGVASTDTQYF.

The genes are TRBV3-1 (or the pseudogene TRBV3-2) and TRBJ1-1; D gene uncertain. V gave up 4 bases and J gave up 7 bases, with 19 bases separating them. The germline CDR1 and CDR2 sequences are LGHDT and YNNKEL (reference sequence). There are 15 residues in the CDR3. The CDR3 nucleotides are TGTGCCAGCAGCCTCTTGTCCGTTGGGCCCAATGAAGCTTTCTTT. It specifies CASSLLSVGPNEAFF.

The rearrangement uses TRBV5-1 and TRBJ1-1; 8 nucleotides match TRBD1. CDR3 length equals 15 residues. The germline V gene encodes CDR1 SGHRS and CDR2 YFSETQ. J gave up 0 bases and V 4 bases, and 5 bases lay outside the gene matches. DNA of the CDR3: TGCGCCAGCAGCATCGACAGGGGAATGAACACTGAAGCTTTCTTT. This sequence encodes CASSIDRGMNTEAFF.

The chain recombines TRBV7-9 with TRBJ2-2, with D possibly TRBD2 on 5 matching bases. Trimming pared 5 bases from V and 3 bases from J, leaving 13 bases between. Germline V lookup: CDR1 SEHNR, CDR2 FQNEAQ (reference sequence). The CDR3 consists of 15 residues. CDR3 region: CASSPRGLYTGELFF. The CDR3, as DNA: TGTGCCAGCAGCCCCCGGGGATTGTACACCGGGGAGCTGTTTTTT.

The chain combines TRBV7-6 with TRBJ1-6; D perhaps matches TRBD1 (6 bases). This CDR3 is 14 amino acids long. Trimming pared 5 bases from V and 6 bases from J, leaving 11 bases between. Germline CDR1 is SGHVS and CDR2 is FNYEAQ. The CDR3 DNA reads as TGTGCCAGCAGCAGTACAGGGACTAATTCACCCCTCCACTTT. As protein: CASSSTGTNSPLHF.

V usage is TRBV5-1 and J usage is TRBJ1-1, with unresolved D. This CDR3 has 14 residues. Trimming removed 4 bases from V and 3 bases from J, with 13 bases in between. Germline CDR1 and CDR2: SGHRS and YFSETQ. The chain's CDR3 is CASSLAGSHTEAFF. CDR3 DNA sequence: TGCGCCAGCAGCCTAGCGGGGTCCCACACTGAAGCTTTCTTT.

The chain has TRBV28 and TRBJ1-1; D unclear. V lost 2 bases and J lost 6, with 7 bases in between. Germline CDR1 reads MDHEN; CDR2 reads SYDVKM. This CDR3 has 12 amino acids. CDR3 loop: CASSLNLPEAFF. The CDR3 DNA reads TGTGCCAGCAGTTTAAATCTCCCTGAAGCTTTCTTT.

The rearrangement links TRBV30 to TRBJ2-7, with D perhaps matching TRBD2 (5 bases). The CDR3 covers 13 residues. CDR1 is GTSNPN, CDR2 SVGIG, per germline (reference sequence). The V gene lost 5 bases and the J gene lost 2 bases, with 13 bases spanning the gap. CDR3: CAWFPRGAYEQYF. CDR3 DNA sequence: TGTGCCTGGTTCCCACGGGGTGCCTACGAGCAGTACTTC.

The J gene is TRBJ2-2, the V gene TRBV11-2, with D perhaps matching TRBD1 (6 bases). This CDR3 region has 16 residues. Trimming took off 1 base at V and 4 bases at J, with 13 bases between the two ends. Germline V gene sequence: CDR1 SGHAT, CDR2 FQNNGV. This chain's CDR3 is CASSLVGQRVTGELFF. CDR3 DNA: TGTGCCAGCAGCTTAGTAGGACAGAGAGTCACCGGGGAGCTGTTTTTT. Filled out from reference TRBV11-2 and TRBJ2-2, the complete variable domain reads EAGVAQSPRYKIIEKRQSVAFWCNPISGHATLYWYQQILGQGPKLLIQFQNNGVVDDSQLPKDRFSAERLKGVDSTLKIQPAKLEDSAVYLCASSLVGQRVTGELFFGEGSRLTVL.

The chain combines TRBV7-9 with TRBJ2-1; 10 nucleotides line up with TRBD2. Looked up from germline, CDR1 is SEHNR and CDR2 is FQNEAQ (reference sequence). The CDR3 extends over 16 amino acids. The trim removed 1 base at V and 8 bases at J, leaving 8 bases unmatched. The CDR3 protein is CASSLGASGGADEQFF. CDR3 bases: TGTGCCAGCAGCTTAGGGGCGAGCGGGGGGGCGGATGAGCAGTTCTTC.

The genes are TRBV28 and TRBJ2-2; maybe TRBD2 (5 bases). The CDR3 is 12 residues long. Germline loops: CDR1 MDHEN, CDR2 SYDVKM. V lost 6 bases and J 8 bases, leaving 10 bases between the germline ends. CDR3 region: CASSGGSGELFF. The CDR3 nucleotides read TGTGCCAGCAGCGGCGGGTCTGGGGAGCTGTTTTTT.

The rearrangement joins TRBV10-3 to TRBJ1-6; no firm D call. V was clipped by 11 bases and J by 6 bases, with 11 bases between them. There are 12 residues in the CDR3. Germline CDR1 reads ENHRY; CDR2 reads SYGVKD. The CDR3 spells CAARTSNSPLHF. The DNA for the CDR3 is TGTGCCGCCCGGACTAGTAATTCACCCCTCCACTTT.

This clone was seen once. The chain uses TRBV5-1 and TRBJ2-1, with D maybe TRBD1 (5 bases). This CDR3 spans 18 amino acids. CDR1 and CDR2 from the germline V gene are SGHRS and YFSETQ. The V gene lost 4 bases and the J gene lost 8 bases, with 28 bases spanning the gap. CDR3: CASSRFPILAGKEHEQFF. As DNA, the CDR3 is TGCGCCAGCAGCAGGTTCCCCATTTTGGCAGGGAAAGAACATGAGCAGTTCTTC.

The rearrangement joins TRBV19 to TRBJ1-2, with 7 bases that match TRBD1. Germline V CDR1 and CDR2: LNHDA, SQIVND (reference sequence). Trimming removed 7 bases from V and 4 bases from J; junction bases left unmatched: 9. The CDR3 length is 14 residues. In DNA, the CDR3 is TGTGCCAGTAATACAGGGGCGTTGGGCTATGGCTACACCTTC. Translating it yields CASNTGALGYGYTF. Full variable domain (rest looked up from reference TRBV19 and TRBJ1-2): DGGITQSPKYLFRKEGQNVTLSCEQNLNHDAMYWYRQDPGQGLRLIYYSQIVNDFQKGDIAEGYSVSREKKESFPLTVTSAQKNPTAFYLCASNTGALGYGYTFGSGTRLTVV.

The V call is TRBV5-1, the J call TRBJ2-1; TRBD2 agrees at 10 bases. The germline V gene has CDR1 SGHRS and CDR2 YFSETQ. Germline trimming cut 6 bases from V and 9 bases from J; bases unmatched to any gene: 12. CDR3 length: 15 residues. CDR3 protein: CASTLSSGRAGEQFF. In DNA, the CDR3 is TGCGCCAGCACCCTCTCGAGCGGGAGGGCTGGTGAGCAGTTCTTC. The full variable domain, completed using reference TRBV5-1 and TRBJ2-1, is KAGVTQTPRYLIKTRGQQVTLSCSPISGHRSVSWYQQTPGQGLQFLFEYFSETQRNKGNFPGRFSGRQFSNSRSEMNVSTLELGDSALYLCASTLSSGRAGEQFFGPGTRLTVL.

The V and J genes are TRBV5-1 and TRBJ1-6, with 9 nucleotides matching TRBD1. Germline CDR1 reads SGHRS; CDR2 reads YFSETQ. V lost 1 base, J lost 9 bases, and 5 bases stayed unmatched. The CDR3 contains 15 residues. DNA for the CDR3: TGCGCCAGCAGCTTGAGGGGACAGGGAGGTTCACCCCTCCACTTT. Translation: CASSLRGQGGSPLHF.

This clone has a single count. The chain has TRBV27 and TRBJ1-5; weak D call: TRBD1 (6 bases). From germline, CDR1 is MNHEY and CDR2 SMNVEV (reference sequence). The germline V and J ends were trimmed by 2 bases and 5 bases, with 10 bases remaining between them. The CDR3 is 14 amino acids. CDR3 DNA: TGTGCCAGCAGTTTAACAGGGTACGATCAGCCCCAGCATTTT. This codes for CASSLTGYDQPQHF.

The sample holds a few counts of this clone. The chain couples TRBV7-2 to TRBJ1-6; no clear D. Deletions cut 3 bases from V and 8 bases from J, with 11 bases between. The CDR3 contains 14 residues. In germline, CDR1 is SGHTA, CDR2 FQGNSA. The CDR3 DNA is TGTGCCAGCAGCTTCGTTGGGCTGGATTCACCCCTCCACTTT. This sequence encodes CASSFVGLDSPLHF.

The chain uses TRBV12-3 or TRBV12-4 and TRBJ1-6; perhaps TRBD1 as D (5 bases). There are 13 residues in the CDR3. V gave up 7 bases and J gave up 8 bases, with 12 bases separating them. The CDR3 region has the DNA TGTGCCAGCACCGACGCGGGGCATTCACCCCTCCACTTT. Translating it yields CASTDAGHSPLHF.

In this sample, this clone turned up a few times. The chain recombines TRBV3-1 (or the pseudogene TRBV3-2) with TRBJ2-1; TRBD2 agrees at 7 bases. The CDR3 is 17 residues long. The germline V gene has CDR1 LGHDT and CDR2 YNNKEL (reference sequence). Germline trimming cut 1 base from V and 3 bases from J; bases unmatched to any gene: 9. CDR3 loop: CASSQGSSSGYYNEQFF. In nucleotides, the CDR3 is TGTGCCAGCAGCCAAGGGTCGTCTAGCGGTTACTACAATGAGCAGTTCTTC.

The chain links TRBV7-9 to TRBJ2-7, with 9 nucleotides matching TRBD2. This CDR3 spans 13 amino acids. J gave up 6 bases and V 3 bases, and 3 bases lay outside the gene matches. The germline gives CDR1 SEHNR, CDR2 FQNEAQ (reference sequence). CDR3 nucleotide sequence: TGTGCCAGCAGCTTTGGCGGGAGGGGCGAGCAGTACTTC. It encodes CASSFGGRGEQYF.

CDR3 DNA: TGTGCCAGCTCACCAGAGGGCGAGCAGTACTTC. It is translated as CASSPEGEQYF. The chain links TRBV18 to TRBJ2-7; D may be TRBD2 (5 bases). The CDR3 contains 11 residues. Germline V CDR1 and CDR2: KGHSH, LQKENI. V dropped 2 bases and J dropped 6 bases, with 5 bases sitting between them.

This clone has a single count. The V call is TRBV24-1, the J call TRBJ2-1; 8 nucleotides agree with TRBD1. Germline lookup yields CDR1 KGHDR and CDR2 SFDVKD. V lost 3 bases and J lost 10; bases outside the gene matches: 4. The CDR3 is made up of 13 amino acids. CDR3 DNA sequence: TGTGCCACCAGTGATAACCGGGACAGGGAGCAGTTCTTC. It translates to CATSDNRDREQFF.

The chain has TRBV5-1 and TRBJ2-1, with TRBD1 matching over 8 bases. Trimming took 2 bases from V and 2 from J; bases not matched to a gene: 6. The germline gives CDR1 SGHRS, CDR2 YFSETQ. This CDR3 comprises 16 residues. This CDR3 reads CASSFPGTGTYNEQFF. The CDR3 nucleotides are TGCGCCAGCAGCTTCCCCGGGACAGGAACCTACAATGAGCAGTTCTTC.

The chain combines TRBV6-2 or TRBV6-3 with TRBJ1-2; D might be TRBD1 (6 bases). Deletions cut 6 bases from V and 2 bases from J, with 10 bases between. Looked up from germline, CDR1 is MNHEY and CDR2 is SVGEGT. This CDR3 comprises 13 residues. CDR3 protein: CASSLDRNYGYTF. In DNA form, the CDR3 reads TGTGCCAGCAGCCTAGACAGGAACTATGGCTACACCTTC.

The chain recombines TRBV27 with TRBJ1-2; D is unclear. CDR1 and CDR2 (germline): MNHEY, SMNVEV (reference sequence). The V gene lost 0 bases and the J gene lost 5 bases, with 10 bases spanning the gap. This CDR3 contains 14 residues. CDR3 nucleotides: TGTGCCAGCAGTTTATCGGCTCCGGGGTATGGCTACACCTTC. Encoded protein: CASSLSAPGYGYTF.

The CDR3 loop is CASSLVTGRSGEQYF. DNA of the CDR3: TGCGCCAGCAGCTTGGTTACAGGCAGGTCGGGCGAGCAGTACTTC. The chain joins TRBV5-1 to TRBJ2-7, with a tentative D call TRBD1 (5 bases). This CDR3 contains 15 residues. V dropped 0 bases and J dropped 6 bases, with 16 bases sitting between them. Germline CDR1 and CDR2: SGHRS and YFSETQ.

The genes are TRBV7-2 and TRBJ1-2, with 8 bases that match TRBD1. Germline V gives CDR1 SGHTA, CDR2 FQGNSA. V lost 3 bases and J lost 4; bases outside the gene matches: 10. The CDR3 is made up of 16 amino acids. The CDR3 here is CASSLMGAGGTYGYTF. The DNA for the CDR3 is TGTGCCAGCAGCTTGATGGGGGCAGGGGGCACCTATGGCTACACCTTC.

The CDR3 protein is CASSNRRERGNEQFF. CDR3 coding DNA: TGTGCCAGTAGTAACCGACGGGAGCGAGGCAATGAGCAGTTCTTC. This chain joins TRBV19 and TRBJ2-1; tentatively, D is TRBD2 (6 bases). The CDR3 runs to 15 residues. V was pared by 4 bases and J by 6 bases, with 16 bases between. CDR1 and CDR2 (germline): LNHDA, SQIVND (reference sequence).